This TCR beta chain was retrieved from a study of shared clonotypes between healthy human individuals. About the research overall: The cohort had two women and a few men, ages 18 to 49.

CD45RO-negative, CCR7-positively selected cells formed the naive CD8 fraction, excluding terminally differentiated effector memory CD45RA+ cells. The donor population consisted of healthy HIV-negative adults with no recent acute infections or vaccinations. Of note for this clone: No antigen is known for it.

The CDR3 loop spans 14 amino acids. The germline V gene has CDR1 SGHTA and CDR2 FQGTGA. The junction had 3 bases not matched to a gene; V was cut back by 5 bases and J by 2 bases. Assay: immunoSEQ multiplex PCR; the TCRdb copy retains only in-frame clones and omits some. The sample lists about 680,000 clones; about 90% were seen once. Study results and caveats: The sampled material consisted only of blood, and tissue repertoires are likely to differ. The study generally estimated greater richness for naive than memory subsets.

J is TRBJ2-3 and V is TRBV7-3; 8 nucleotides match TRBD2. The sequence was obtained from a man aged 25 to 40 in good health. The material sequenced was naive CD8+ T cells sorted from blood. CDR3 sequence (DNA): TGTGCCAGCAGCGTTAGCGGGACCACAGATACGCAGTATTTT. Translating gives CASSVSGTTDTQYF.